This entry is about one T cell receptor beta chain. This CDR3 is 17 amino acids long. The V gene end was trimmed by 4 bases and the J gene end by 0 bases; junction bases not matched to a gene: 8. Germline V gene lookup returns CDR1 LNHDA and CDR2 SQIVND (reference sequence). The data stem from a study of blood T cell repertoires in COVID-19. Profiling relied on immunoSEQ multiplex PCR, and the TCRdb table lists in-frame clones only, not all of them. In the table there are a few hundred thousand clones, roughly four fifths of which are singletons. Sequencing used PBMCs or T cells enriched from blood (not recorded which). This clonotype was obtained from a woman aged 45 to 65 who had recovered from COVID-19. The genes are TRBV19 and TRBJ1-5; the match to TRBD1 covers 8 bases. This chain's CDR3 is CASSTRTGSFSNQPQHF. In DNA form, the CDR3 reads TGTGCCAGTAGTACCCGGACAGGGAGCTTTAGCAATCAGCCCCAGCATTTT.